The TCR beta chain under discussion was sequenced for a study of blood T cell repertoires in COVID-19. Trimming cost V 1 base and J 7 bases, with 11 bases left between them. CDR3 length: 13 residues. Germline V gives CDR1 SGHVS, CDR2 FQNEAQ. Libraries were prepared by immunoSEQ multiplex PCR; TCRdb keeps only in-frame clonotypes and omits some of them. The sample lists around 77,000 clones; around 86% were seen once. This TCR came from a man in his 70s with active or convalescent COVID-19. The chain uses TRBV7-8 and TRBJ2-7; D not resolved. What was sequenced was peripheral blood. CDR3 sequence (DNA): TGTGCCAGCAGCTTAGGACTCACGGAGGAGCAGTACTTC. It is translated as CASSLGLTEEQYF. Based on the CDR3 plus reference TRBV7-8 and TRBJ2-7, the full variable domain is GAGVSQSPRYKVAKRGQDVALRCDPISGHVSLFWYQQALGQGPEFLTYFQNEAQLDKSGLPSDRFFAERPEGSVSTLKIQRTQQEDSAVYLCASSLGLTEEQYFGPGTRLTVT.